Following are 12 T cell receptor beta chains from one sample sequenced in a study of blood T cell repertoires in COVID-19. Libraries were prepared by immunoSEQ multiplex PCR; TCRdb keeps only in-frame clonotypes and omits some of them. Of approximately 150,000 clones in the sample, about 87% are singletons; the top ten hold about 4%. Material for sequencing was PBMCs or T cells enriched from blood (not recorded which). Receptors were obtained from a man between 50 and 59 years old in a cohort exposed to, infected with or recovered from COVID-19 (not recorded which).

This clone was found a few times. This chain connects TRBV9 to TRBJ2-7, with 7 bases identical to TRBD2. The germline V gene encodes CDR1 SGDLS and CDR2 YYNGEE. This CDR3 comprises 13 residues. The V segment lost 2 bases and the J segment 6 bases; nucleotides outside the gene matches: 5. For the CDR3, the DNA is TGTGCCAGCAGCGTGGCGGGAGCCTCCGAGCAGTACTTC. This gives the protein CASSVAGASEQYF. Together with reference TRBV9 and TRBJ2-7, the CDR3 gives the full variable domain: DSGVTQTPKHLITATGQRVTLRCSPRSGDLSVYWYQQSLDQGLQFLIQYYNGEERAKGNILERFSAQQFPDLHSELNLSSLELGDSALYFCASSVAGASEQYFGPGTRLTVT.

V usage is TRBV19 and J usage is TRBJ2-1; TRBD2 matches at 8 bases. Trimming cost V 7 bases and J 2 bases; bases outside gene matches: 4. The CDR3 is 14 amino acids. CDR1 and CDR2 (germline): LNHDA, SQIVND (reference sequence). CDR3 protein: CASNPGGPYNEQFF. DNA for the CDR3: TGTGCCAGTAACCCGGGGGGGCCCTACAATGAGCAGTTCTTC.

The rearrangement uses TRBV6-2 or TRBV6-3 and TRBJ1-4, with no clear D. In germline, CDR1 is MNHEY, CDR2 SVGEGT. The CDR3 has 13 amino acids. Trimming took 6 bases from V and 7 from J, leaving 12 bases between them. The CDR3 protein is CASSLPGIEKLFF. The CDR3 nucleotides read TGTGCCAGCAGCCTACCCGGGATTGAAAAACTGTTTTTT.

The CDR3 DNA follows: TGTGCCAGCAGCCAAGATAGGCTAGTCCAAGAGCAGTTCTTC. Amino acids: CASSQDRLVQEQFF. The chain combines TRBV3-1 (or the pseudogene TRBV3-2) with TRBJ2-1; no clear D gene. The length of the CDR3 is 14 residues. Per the germline V gene, CDR1 is LGHDT and CDR2 is YNNKEL (reference sequence). Trimming removed 0 bases from V and 10 bases from J, with 13 bases in between.

The rearrangement uses TRBV6-1 and TRBJ1-1; 8 positions match TRBD1. Germline trimming cut 3 bases from V and 0 bases from J; bases unmatched to any gene: 6. Germline CDR1 and CDR2: MNHNS and SASEGT. There are 16 residues in the CDR3. CDR3 in amino acids: CASSDRTGLLNTEAFF. The CDR3 DNA reads as TGTGCCAGCAGTGATAGGACAGGGCTTTTGAACACTGAAGCTTTCTTT.

The V call is TRBV5-1, the J call TRBJ2-1; 8 bases agree with TRBD1. The CDR3 extends over 16 amino acids. The V segment lost 4 bases and the J segment 10 bases; nucleotides outside the gene matches: 16. The germline V gene encodes CDR1 SGHRS and CDR2 YFSETQ. CDR3 nucleotides: TGCGCCAGCAGCCCCTCGGCCGGGACAGGATTAGGAGAGCAGTTCTTC. This sequence encodes CASSPSAGTGLGEQFF.

This chain uses TRBV5-4 with TRBJ2-7; TRBD2 matches at 7 bases. With 0 bases clipped from V and 3 bases from J, the junction kept 6 bases outside the gene matches. There are 15 residues in the CDR3. Per the germline V gene, CDR1 is SGHNT and CDR2 is YYREEE (reference sequence). CDR3 in DNA: TGTGCCAGCAGCTTGGTCGCTAGCGGAAACTACGAGCAGTACTTC. Its translation: CASSLVASGNYEQYF.

The chain has TRBV10-3 and TRBJ1-2; 9 bases are shared with TRBD1. The CDR3 has 13 residues. Germline-derived CDR1 and CDR2 are ENHRY and SYGVKD. The V segment lost 6 bases and the J segment 7 bases; nucleotides outside the gene matches: 6. The CDR3 region has the DNA TGTGCCATCAGCGGACAGGGGCAGGGTGGCTACACCTTC. Encoded protein: CAISGQGQGGYTF.

This chain joins TRBV12-3 or TRBV12-4 and TRBJ2-1, with a possible D match to TRBD2 (5 bases). This CDR3 has 13 amino acids. Trimming pared 2 bases from V and 6 bases from J, leaving 8 bases between. The CDR3 region is CASSLIGVNEQFF. For the CDR3, the DNA is TGTGCCAGCAGTTTAATCGGGGTCAATGAGCAGTTCTTC.

This clone appeared a few times. Other nucleotide sequences in the sample specify the same CDR3. The chain couples TRBV30 to TRBJ2-7; D call uncertain. CDR3 size: 12 residues. The V gene's germline CDR1 is GTSNPN and CDR2 SVGIG (reference sequence). V dropped 0 bases and J dropped 3 bases, with 6 bases sitting between them. The CDR3 loop reads CAWSVLSYEQYF. DNA for the CDR3: TGTGCCTGGAGTGTACTGAGCTACGAGCAGTACTTC.

J is TRBJ1-1 and V is TRBV7-9; no firm D call. The CDR3 is 14 amino acids. Germline CDR1 and CDR2: SEHNR and FQNEAQ (reference sequence). V lost 5 bases to trimming and J lost 4 bases, with 14 bases between them. CDR3 nucleotide sequence: TGTGCCAGCAGCCTACCCCAGAGGGTCACTGAAGCTTTCTTT. Translation gives CASSLPQRVTEAFF.

V is TRBV7-2 and J is TRBJ2-7; D unclear. The CDR3 is made up of 14 amino acids. The V end was cut by 4 bases, the J end by 3 bases, with 13 bases between. Germline lookup yields CDR1 SGHTA and CDR2 FQGNSA. The chain's CDR3 is CASSSLVRLYEQYF. In DNA form, the CDR3 reads TGTGCCAGCAGCTCCCTAGTTCGACTCTACGAGCAGTACTTC.